This TCR beta chain was sequenced for a study of OX40 agonist ivuxolimab in advanced cancers. For the study at large: Intravenous ivuxolimab was administered to patients every 2 weeks at 0.01 to 10 mg/kg.

The V segment lost 5 bases and the J segment 3 bases; nucleotides outside the gene matches: 9. CDR3 length equals 15 residues. In germline, CDR1 is SEHNR, CDR2 FQNEAQ (reference sequence). Only in-frame clones appear in the TCRdb table, and some are missing; sequencing was by immunoSEQ multiplex PCR. The data contain 90,000 to 100,000 clones, about 90% of them singletons. Here the sequenced sample was CD4+ or CD8+ T cells sorted from blood, taken in a trial of the OX40 agonist ivuxolimab. The genes are TRBV7-9 and TRBJ1-1, with 7 bases that match TRBD1. The sequence was collected from an adult with an advanced solid tumor such as melanoma, head and neck, liver or kidney cancer. CDR3 coding DNA: TGTGCCAGCAGCCCGGAGGACAGGTTATACACTGAAGCTTTCTTT. This translates into CASSPEDRLYTEAFF. Looking up the rest from reference TRBV7-9 and TRBJ1-1 gives the full variable domain: DTGVSQNPRHKITKRGQNVTFRCDPISEHNRLYWYRQTLGQGPEFLTYFQNEAQLEKSRLLSDRFSAERPKGSFSTLEIQRTEQGDSAMYLCASSPEDRLYTEAFFGQGTRLTVV.